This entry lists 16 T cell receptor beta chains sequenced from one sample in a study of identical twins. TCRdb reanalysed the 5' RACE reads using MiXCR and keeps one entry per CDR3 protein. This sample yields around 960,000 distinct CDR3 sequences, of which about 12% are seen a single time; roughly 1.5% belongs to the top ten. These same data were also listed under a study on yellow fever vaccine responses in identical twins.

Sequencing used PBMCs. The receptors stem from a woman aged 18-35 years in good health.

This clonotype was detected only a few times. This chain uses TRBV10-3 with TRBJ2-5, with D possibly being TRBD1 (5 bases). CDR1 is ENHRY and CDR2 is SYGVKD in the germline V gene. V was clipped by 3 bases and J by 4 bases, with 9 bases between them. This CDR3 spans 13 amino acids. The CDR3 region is CAISDRVGETQYF. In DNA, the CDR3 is TGTGCCATCAGTGACAGGGTCGGAGAGACCCAGTACTTC.

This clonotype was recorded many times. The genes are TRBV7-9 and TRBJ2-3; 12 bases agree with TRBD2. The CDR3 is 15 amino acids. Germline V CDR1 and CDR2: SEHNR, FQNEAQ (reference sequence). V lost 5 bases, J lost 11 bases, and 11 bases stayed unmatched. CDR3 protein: CASSPPSGRGQEQYF. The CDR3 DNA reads TGTGCCAGCAGCCCGCCTAGCGGGAGGGGGCAAGAGCAGTATTTT.

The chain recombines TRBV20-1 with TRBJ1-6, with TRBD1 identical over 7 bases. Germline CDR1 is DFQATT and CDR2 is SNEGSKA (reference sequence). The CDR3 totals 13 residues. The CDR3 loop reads CSGQGGYNSPLHF. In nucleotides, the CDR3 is TGCAGCGGGCAGGGGGGCTATAATTCACCCCTCCACTTT.

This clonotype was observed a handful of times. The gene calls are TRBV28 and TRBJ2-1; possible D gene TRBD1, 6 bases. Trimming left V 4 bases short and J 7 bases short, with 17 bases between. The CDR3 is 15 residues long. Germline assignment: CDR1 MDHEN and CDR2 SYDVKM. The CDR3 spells CASSSRGGLRNEQFF. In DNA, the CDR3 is TGTGCCAGCAGTTCCCGAGGGGGTTTGAGGAATGAGCAGTTCTTC.

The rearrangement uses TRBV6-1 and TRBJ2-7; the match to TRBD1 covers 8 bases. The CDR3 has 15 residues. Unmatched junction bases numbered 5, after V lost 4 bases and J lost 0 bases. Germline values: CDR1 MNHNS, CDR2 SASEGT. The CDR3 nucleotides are TGTGCCAGCAGTGGGTTAGGGACAGGCTCCTACGAGCAGTACTTC. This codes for CASSGLGTGSYEQYF.

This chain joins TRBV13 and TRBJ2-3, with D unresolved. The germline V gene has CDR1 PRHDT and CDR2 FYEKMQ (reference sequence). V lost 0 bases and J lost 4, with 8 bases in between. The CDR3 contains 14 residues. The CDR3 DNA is TGTGCCAGCAGCTTAGGCTATTGCCCAGATACGCAGTATTTT. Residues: CASSLGYCPDTQYF.

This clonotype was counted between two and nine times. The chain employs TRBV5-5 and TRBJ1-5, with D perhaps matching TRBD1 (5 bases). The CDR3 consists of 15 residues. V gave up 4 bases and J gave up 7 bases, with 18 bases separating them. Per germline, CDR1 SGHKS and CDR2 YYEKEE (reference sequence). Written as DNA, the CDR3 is TGTGCCAGCAGCCCCTGGGACTTAGTGGGGCAGCCCCAGCATTTT. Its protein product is CASSPWDLVGQPQHF.

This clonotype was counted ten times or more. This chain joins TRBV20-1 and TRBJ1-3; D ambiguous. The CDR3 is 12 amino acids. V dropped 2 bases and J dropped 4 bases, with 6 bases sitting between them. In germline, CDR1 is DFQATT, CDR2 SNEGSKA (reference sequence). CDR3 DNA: TGCAGTGCTAGAACAGAGGGAAACACCATATATTTT. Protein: CSARTEGNTIYF.

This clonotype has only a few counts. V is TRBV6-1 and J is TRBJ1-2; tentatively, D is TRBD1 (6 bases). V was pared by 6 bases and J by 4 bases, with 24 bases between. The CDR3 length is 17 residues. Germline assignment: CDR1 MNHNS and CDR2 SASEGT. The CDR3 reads CASRGGHPTSRGYGYTF. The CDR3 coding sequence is TGTGCCAGCAGGGGGGGGCATCCGACGTCGCGGGGCTATGGCTACACCTTC.

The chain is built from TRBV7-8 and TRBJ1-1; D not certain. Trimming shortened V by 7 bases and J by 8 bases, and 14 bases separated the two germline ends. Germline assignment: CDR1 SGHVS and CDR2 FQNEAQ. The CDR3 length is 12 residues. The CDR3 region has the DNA TGTGCCAGCACCCGCGCGCAGGCAGAAGCTTTCTTT. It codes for CASTRAQAEAFF.

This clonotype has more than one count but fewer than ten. The CDR3 DNA reads TGCGCCAGCAGCGGGAGGTCAGGGGGCGCACCTCAAGAGACCCAGTACTTC. Its translation is CASSGRSGGAPQETQYF. V gene TRBV5-1 combines with J gene TRBJ2-5; 8 nucleotides line up with TRBD1. The CDR3 runs to 17 residues. In germline, CDR1 is SGHRS, CDR2 YFSETQ. Unmatched junction bases numbered 13, after V lost 4 bases and J lost 2 bases.

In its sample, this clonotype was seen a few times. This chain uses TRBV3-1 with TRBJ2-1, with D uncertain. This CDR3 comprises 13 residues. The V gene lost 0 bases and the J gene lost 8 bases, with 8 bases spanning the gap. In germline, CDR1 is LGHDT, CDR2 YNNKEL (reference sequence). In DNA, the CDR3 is TGTGCCAGCAGCCAAGATGTAGAACATGAGCAGTTCTTC. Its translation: CASSQDVEHEQFF.

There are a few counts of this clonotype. The CDR3 loop reads CASSLGTGDKTQYF. In DNA form, the CDR3 reads TGTGCCAGCAGCTTAGGGACAGGGGACAAGACCCAGTACTTC. The rearrangement joins TRBV7-9 to TRBJ2-5; 9 nucleotides match TRBD1. Trimming removed 1 base from V and 6 bases from J; junction bases left unmatched: 3. This CDR3 region has 14 residues. Looked up from germline, CDR1 is SEHNR and CDR2 is FQNEAQ (reference sequence).

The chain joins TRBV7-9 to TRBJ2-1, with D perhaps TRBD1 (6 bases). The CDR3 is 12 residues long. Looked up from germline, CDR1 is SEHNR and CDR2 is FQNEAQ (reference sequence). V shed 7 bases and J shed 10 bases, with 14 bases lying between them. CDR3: CASTLHRDEQFF. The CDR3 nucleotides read TGTGCCAGCACCCTCCACAGGGACGAGCAGTTCTTC.

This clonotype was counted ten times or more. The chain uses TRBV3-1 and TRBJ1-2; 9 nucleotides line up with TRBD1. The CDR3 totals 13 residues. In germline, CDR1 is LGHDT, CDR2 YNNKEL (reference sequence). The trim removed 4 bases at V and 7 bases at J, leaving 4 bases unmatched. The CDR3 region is CASSPQGAGGYTF. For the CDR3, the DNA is TGTGCCAGCAGCCCACAGGGGGCGGGTGGCTACACCTTC.

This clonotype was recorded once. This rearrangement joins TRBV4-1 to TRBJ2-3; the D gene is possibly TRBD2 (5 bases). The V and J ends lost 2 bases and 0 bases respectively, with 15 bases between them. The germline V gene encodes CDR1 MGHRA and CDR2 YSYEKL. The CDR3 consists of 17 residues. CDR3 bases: TGCGCCAGCAGCCAAATATTATCGGGATATAGCACAGATACGCAGTATTTT. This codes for CASSQILSGYSTDTQYF.